This entry concerns a single T cell receptor (beta chain). The CDR3 covers 15 residues. Looked up from germline, CDR1 is SGDLS and CDR2 is YYNGEE. Trimming at V came to 4 bases and at J to 8 bases, leaving 12 bases not matched to a gene. Original processing notes: From reference gene primer amplification, estimates of nucleated cell counts were derived. The data were produced by immunoSEQ multiplex PCR, yet TCRdb's version contains in-frame clones alone and is incomplete. The DNA gave D and trimming, while V, J and clone size come from that table. Of 110,000 or so clones in the sample, 75% to 85% were seen once. The data originate from a study of blood T cell repertoires in COVID-19. Study-wide context: The United States, Italy and Spain were the sources of the acute and convalescent COVID-19 samples. PBMCs, B-cell-depleted T cells, or T cells provided the cDNA or gDNA that made up the material.

The V and J genes are TRBV9 and TRBJ2-1; TRBD1 agrees at 7 bases. What was sequenced was peripheral blood. This receptor was identified in a human donor in a cohort sampled during active COVID-19. The CDR3 protein is CASSFMVGGKYEQFF. The CDR3 DNA follows: TGTGCCAGCAGCTTTATGGTAGGGGGCAAGTATGAGCAGTTCTTC.